This T cell receptor (beta chain) derives from a study of tumor-infiltrating lymphocytes in primary liver carcinoma. The wider study: Stage T1-T3 N0M0 tumors spanned about 4.2 to 11 cm.

On this clonotype itself: Its specificity is unknown.

Starting from 500 ng of total RNA, TCR beta cDNA was produced with a primer in the constant region. Employing slightly modified ARM-PCR, three nested multiplex PCR rounds were run, and these gave rise to the TCR beta libraries. The first two PCR rounds, roughly 9 cycles each, used TRBV1-TRBV30 forward primers and a C-beta reverse primer. TCRdb independently ran MiXCR on the multiplex PCR reads; one entry per CDR3 protein. The sample contains about 200,000 distinct CDR3 sequences, about 61% of which appear only once. The V and J ends lost 0 bases and 11 bases respectively, with 13 bases between them. This CDR3 has 13 residues. Study observations and caveats: A significantly higher top-250-clone fraction was recorded for tumors than for blood (p = 0.039).

The source of the blood RNA was unsorted whole blood, and germline DNA was extracted as well. The sample taken for sequencing was peripheral blood. The chain combines TRBV12-3 or TRBV12-4 with TRBJ1-1; D is unclear. The clonotype originates from a woman aged 55-69 years with primary liver carcinoma and hepatitis B virus infection. CDR3 nucleotide sequence: TGTGCCAGCAGTTTAGCAAGGGCCGGGAGGGCTTTCTTT. Translating it yields CASSLARAGRAFF.